This T cell receptor (beta chain) comes out of a study of blood T cell repertoires in COVID-19. Across the study: Material from acute and convalescent COVID-19 was sourced from the United States, Italy and Spain. The cDNA or gDNA used as material had been derived from T cells, B-cell-depleted T cells, or PBMCs.

Followed longitudinally, the Seattle patients had been enrolled during active infection. Assay used: immunoSEQ multiplex PCR; TCRdb lists only in-frame clones, some missing. This sample has about 250,000 clones; around 88% occur once, and the top ten carry about 6.7%. CDR1 and CDR2 from the germline V gene are MNHEY and SVGEGT. Trimming removed 6 bases at V and 4 bases at J, with 18 bases between. CDR3 length: 15 residues. Specimen: peripheral blood. This clonotype originated in a woman aged 25-40 years with COVID-19, enrolled during active disease. The rearrangement joins TRBV6-2 or TRBV6-3 to TRBJ1-2; D is perhaps TRBD1 (6 bases). CDR3 sequence: CASSQITGIGYGYTF. CDR3 in DNA: TGTGCCAGCAGCCAGATTACAGGGATCGGCTATGGCTACACCTTC.